Following are 26 T cell receptor beta chains from one sample sequenced in a study of cytomegalovirus exposure and HLA in healthy donors. It was with 60 Vbeta and 13 Jbeta primers that the PCR ran. Sequencing was performed with immunoSEQ multiplex PCR; in TCRdb, only in-frame clones are kept and a portion is missing. This sample has under 250,000 clones; around 78% occur once, and the top ten carry around 1.9%. The sample taken for sequencing was PBMCs. The receptor set was obtained from a man under 40 in good health and CMV-seronegative.

The chain recombines TRBV2 with TRBJ2-7, with D possibly being TRBD1 (6 bases). The CDR3 contains 16 residues. The germline CDR1 and CDR2 sequences are SNHLY and FYNNEI. The germline V and J ends were trimmed by 4 bases and 3 bases, with 19 bases remaining between them. CDR3 sequence (DNA): TGTGCCAGCAGTGCCTTTGGGGGCCGAGGGTTCTACGAGCAGTACTTC. Amino acids: CASSAFGGRGFYEQYF.

This clone has a single count. The genes are TRBV29-1 and TRBJ2-7, with TRBD1 matching 7 bases. Germline V CDR1 and CDR2: SQVTM, ANQGSEA. The CDR3 is 11 amino acids. Germline trimming cut 4 bases from V and 4 bases from J; bases unmatched to any gene: 1. The CDR3 coding sequence is TGCAGCGTTGGCAGGGGGTACGAGCAGTACTTC. This sequence encodes CSVGRGYEQYF.

This chain links TRBV2 with TRBJ1-5; D is unresolved. Germline V gives CDR1 SNHLY, CDR2 FYNNEI. The V end lost 7 bases, the J end lost 6 bases, and 16 bases lay between the germline ends. The CDR3 loop spans 14 amino acids. The CDR3 reads CASTVGAAAQPQHF. The CDR3 DNA is TGTGCCAGCACGGTAGGCGCCGCGGCTCAGCCCCAGCATTTT.

The chain has TRBV11-3 and TRBJ2-7; 8 nucleotides align to TRBD1. Germline V gives CDR1 SGHNT, CDR2 YENEEA. The CDR3 loop spans 14 amino acids. With V trimmed by 5 bases and J by 5 bases, 8 bases remained unmatched. CDR3 nucleotide sequence: TGTGCCAGCAGCATCGGACAGGGCCGGGACGAGCAGTACTTC. Its protein is CASSIGQGRDEQYF. Using reference TRBV11-3 and TRBJ2-7 for the parts outside the CDR3, the full variable domain is EAGVVQSPRYKIIEKKQPVAFWCNPISGHNTLYWYLQNLGQGPELLIRYENEEAVDDSQLPKDRFSAERLKGVDSTLKIQPAELGDSAVYLCASSIGQGRDEQYFGPGTRLTVT.

The chain combines TRBV9 with TRBJ1-1; D not resolved. V was trimmed by 0 bases and J by 0 bases, leaving 6 bases between them. Looked up from germline, CDR1 is SGDLS and CDR2 is YYNGEE. The CDR3 runs to 14 residues. The CDR3 region is CASSVGPLNTEAFF. CDR3 in DNA: TGTGCCAGCAGCGTAGGGCCGTTGAACACTGAAGCTTTCTTT. The complete variable domain, with remaining parts taken from reference TRBV9 and TRBJ1-1, reads DSGVTQTPKHLITATGQRVTLRCSPRSGDLSVYWYQQSLDQGLQFLIQYYNGEERAKGNILERFSAQQFPDLHSELNLSSLELGDSALYFCASSVGPLNTEAFFGQGTRLTVV.

The CDR3 nucleotides are TGTGCCAGCAGCGTAGCTCGCGGGGGGGGCGCTAACTATGGCTACACCTTC. This translates into CASSVARGGGANYGYTF. This rearrangement joins TRBV9 to TRBJ1-2; maybe TRBD1 (6 bases). The germline V and J ends were trimmed by 0 bases and 0 bases, with 15 bases remaining between them. The CDR3 has 17 residues. The germline V gene has CDR1 SGDLS and CDR2 YYNGEE.

This chain connects TRBV28 to TRBJ2-7; TRBD1 agrees at 7 bases. The ends lost 5 bases at V and 3 bases at J; junction bases unmatched: 13. Germline V gives CDR1 MDHEN, CDR2 SYDVKM. The CDR3 has 16 amino acids. The CDR3 is CASSLDPGQDNYEQYF. The CDR3 DNA reads TGTGCCAGCAGTCTCGATCCTGGACAGGACAACTACGAGCAGTACTTC.

The chain is built from TRBV19 and TRBJ2-3, with 7 bases lining up with TRBD1. Trimming at V came to 7 bases and at J to 2 bases, leaving 15 bases not matched to a gene. Germline-derived CDR1 and CDR2 are LNHDA and SQIVND (reference sequence). CDR3 size: 17 residues. Here the CDR3 reads CASTATPGRGNTDTQYF. The CDR3 DNA is TGTGCCAGTACCGCTACACCGGGCAGGGGGAACACAGATACGCAGTATTTT.

The chain employs TRBV15 and TRBJ2-7; possibly TRBD2 for D (5 bases). Trimming pared 0 bases from V and 2 bases from J, leaving 23 bases between. The CDR3 spans 19 residues. Germline loops: CDR1 LNHNV, CDR2 YYDKDF (reference sequence). DNA for the CDR3: TGTGCCACCAGCAGAGAGATGGCGACGGTGGCTAGCTCCGCCTACGAGCAGTACTTC. Protein sequence: CATSREMATVASSAYEQYF.

The chain uses TRBV5-4 and TRBJ2-3; TRBD2 matches 7 bases. J was trimmed by 0 bases and V by 0 bases; bases with no gene match: 4. CDR1 and CDR2 (germline): SGHNT, YYREEE (reference sequence). The CDR3 totals 16 residues. The CDR3 DNA is TGTGCCAGCAGCTTGGAACTAGCGCAGAGCACAGATACGCAGTATTTT. Translation: CASSLELAQSTDTQYF.

The gene calls are TRBV10-3 and TRBJ2-7, with D unresolved. Germline V lookup: CDR1 ENHRY, CDR2 SYGVKD. This CDR3 spans 14 amino acids. V was clipped by 4 bases and J by 0 bases, with 10 bases between them. The CDR3 here is CAISGAKNSYEQYF. The CDR3 bases are TGTGCCATCAGTGGGGCTAAAAACTCCTACGAGCAGTACTTC.

This CDR3 reads CASSPDSTAVAFYGYTF. The CDR3 bases are TGCGCCAGCAGCCCAGACTCGACAGCAGTAGCTTTCTATGGCTACACCTTC. The V call is TRBV4-1, the J call TRBJ1-2; weak D call: TRBD1 (5 bases). Germline assignment: CDR1 MGHRA and CDR2 YSYEKL. Trimming took 4 bases from V and 4 from J, leaving 22 bases between them. There are 17 residues in the CDR3.

The V call is TRBV28, the J call TRBJ1-6; TRBD1 agrees at 7 bases. The CDR3 extends over 14 amino acids. V gave up 3 bases and J gave up 7 bases; unmatched junction bases: 3. CDR1 is MDHEN and CDR2 is SYDVKM in the germline V gene. CDR3 in amino acids: CASSFVDRNSPLHF. CDR3 bases: TGTGCCAGCAGTTTTGTGGACAGGAATTCACCCCTCCACTTT. Full variable domain (outside the CDR3, taken from reference TRBV28 and TRBJ1-6): DVKVTQSSRYLVKRTGEKVFLECVQDMDHENMFWYRQDPGLGLRLIYFSYDVKMKEKGDIPEGYSVSREKKERFSLILESASTNQTSMYLCASSFVDRNSPLHFGNGTRLTVT.

This clone was observed a handful of times. The chain recombines TRBV28 with TRBJ1-5; 8 bases fit TRBD1. Losses at the gene ends were 7 bases for V and 2 bases for J; bases not matched to a gene: 13. The CDR3 extends over 17 amino acids. Germline CDR1 is MDHEN and CDR2 is SYDVKM. CDR3 sequence: CASTPGVDRARNQPQHF. The DNA of the CDR3 is TGTGCCAGCACCCCAGGGGTGGACAGGGCACGCAATCAGCCCCAGCATTTT.

The rearrangement joins TRBV5-4 to TRBJ2-1; D is uncertain. The V end was cut by 1 base, the J end by 6 bases, with 11 bases between. The CDR3 runs 14 residues. Germline assignment: CDR1 SGHNT and CDR2 YYREEE (reference sequence). The CDR3 DNA reads as TGTGCCAGCAGCTTGCTACTCCTCCCCAATGAGCAGTTCTTC. This encodes CASSLLLLPNEQFF.

The V gene is TRBV18, the J gene TRBJ1-2; 7 bases line up with TRBD1. Per germline, CDR1 KGHSH and CDR2 LQKENI. This CDR3 comprises 14 residues. The V and J ends lost 5 bases and 6 bases, in that order; junction bases with no gene match: 9. CDR3 residues: CASSSTGTADGYTF. The CDR3 region has the DNA TGTGCCAGCTCATCAACCGGGACAGCCGATGGCTACACCTTC.

This clone was seen a few times. This chain uses TRBV7-3 with TRBJ2-3; 7 bases line up with TRBD2. The CDR3 extends over 15 amino acids. Germline lookup yields CDR1 SGHTA and CDR2 FQGTGA. J lost 2 bases, V lost 4 bases, and 6 bases had no gene match. The CDR3 region has the DNA TGTGCCAGCAGCTATCTAGCGGACCTCACAGATACGCAGTATTTT. Its protein is CASSYLADLTDTQYF.

The table lists this clone with a count of one. This sequence joins TRBV19 and TRBJ2-1; 9 positions match TRBD2. Germline V CDR1 and CDR2: LNHDA, SQIVND (reference sequence). This CDR3 contains 16 residues. The J segment lost 4 bases and the V segment lost 4 bases, leaving 8 bases of the junction unmatched. The CDR3 DNA reads as TGTGCCAGTAGTAGGTCCGGGACTAGCAGGTACAATGAGCAGTTCTTC. Its protein product is CASSRSGTSRYNEQFF.

This chain joins TRBV19 and TRBJ1-5, with 11 bases lining up with TRBD1. The CDR3 length is 15 residues. Germline CDR1 and CDR2: LNHDA and SQIVND (reference sequence). Trimming removed 6 bases from V and 3 bases from J; junction bases left unmatched: 4. The CDR3 DNA sequence: TGTGCCAGTAGCACGGGACAGGGGGACAATCAGCCCCAGCATTTT. As protein: CASSTGQGDNQPQHF.

V is TRBV4-1 and J is TRBJ2-7; perhaps TRBD2 as D (7 bases). V lost 0 bases to trimming and J lost 2 bases, with 14 bases between them. The CDR3 totals 16 residues. Germline values: CDR1 MGHRA, CDR2 YSYEKL. CDR3 nucleotide sequence: TGCGCCAGCAGCCAAGATGGAGGGGGACTAACCTACGAGCAGTACTTC. It yields the protein CASSQDGGGLTYEQYF.

This clone was seen just once. V gene TRBV28 combines with J gene TRBJ1-3, with D unclear. This CDR3 has 15 residues. Germline CDR1 and CDR2: MDHEN and SYDVKM. V lost 4 bases and J lost 0, with 10 bases in between. The CDR3 bases are TGTGCCAGCAGTTCCACAGATTTCTCTGGAAACACCATATATTTT. Amino acids: CASSSTDFSGNTIYF.

As DNA, the CDR3 is TGTGCCAGCAGCTTTAATTACGAGCAGTACTTC. Translated, it gives CASSFNYEQYF. The rearrangement uses TRBV7-9 and TRBJ2-7; D ambiguous. V lost 3 bases to trimming and J lost 4 bases, with 4 bases between them. The germline CDR1 and CDR2 sequences are SEHNR and FQNEAQ (reference sequence). This CDR3 contains 11 residues.

The chain has TRBV30 and TRBJ1-1, with TRBD1 matching over 8 bases. CDR1 GTSNPN and CDR2 SVGIG come from the germline V gene (reference sequence). CDR3 size: 18 residues. V was pared by 2 bases and J by 0 bases, with 14 bases of the junction left unmatched. The CDR3 sequence is CAWSSTGARVAMNTEAFF. The DNA of the CDR3 is TGTGCCTGGAGTTCGACAGGGGCAAGGGTAGCGATGAACACTGAAGCTTTCTTT.

The chain carries TRBV27 and TRBJ2-7; 7 bases map to TRBD1. This CDR3 has 14 amino acids. CDR1 is MNHEY and CDR2 is SMNVEV in the germline V gene (reference sequence). With V trimmed by 6 bases and J by 1 base, 6 bases remained unmatched. CDR3 sequence (DNA): TGTGCCAGCAGGACGTTGGGACAGTCCTACGAGCAGTACTTC. This codes for CASRTLGQSYEQYF.

The rearrangement links TRBV2 to TRBJ1-2; possibly TRBD1 for D (5 bases). This CDR3 is 17 amino acids long. V shed 3 bases and J shed 0 bases, with 17 bases lying between them. CDR1 and CDR2 (germline): SNHLY, FYNNEI. The CDR3: CASSESGRILANYGYTF. The CDR3, as DNA: TGTGCCAGCAGTGAGTCAGGGCGGATTTTGGCTAACTATGGCTACACCTTC.

The chain has TRBV27 and TRBJ2-3; 8 bases are a match to TRBD1. This CDR3 has 14 amino acids. Germline lookup yields CDR1 MNHEY and CDR2 SMNVEV (reference sequence). V lost 6 bases, J lost 4 bases, and 6 bases stayed unmatched. CDR3 in DNA: TGTGCCAGCAGATCGACAGGGGAGGCAGATACGCAGTATTTT. This codes for CASRSTGEADTQYF.